These T cell receptor beta chains were read from a single sample in a study of T cell repertoires in cytomegalovirus infection. TCRdb recomputed calls from the reads with MiXCR, one row per CDR3 protein. The data contain about 770,000 distinct CDR3 sequences, about 27% of them seen just once; the ten biggest clones take up under 15%. Their antigens remain unidentified. The starting material was cultured CD8+ T cells from PBMCs, obtained from culture after CMV antigen stimulation. The receptors here all came from a human donor in good health (CMV status not recorded). Some clones in this sample may be carry-over from other donors' samples. CDR3s leave out the opening cysteine and the closing phenylalanine or tryptophan.

v_gene,j_gene,CDR3aa
TRBV6-1,TRBJ2-1,ASSETWDLWDEQF
TRBV25-1,TRBJ1-1,ASSQPTGANTEAF
TRBV6-6,TRBJ2-4,ASSLPGQFKLAKNIQY
TRBV7-9,TRBJ1-2,ASSPAGAWNYGYT
TRBV6-2/TRBV6-3,TRBJ2-3,ASSYDGLAGEADTQY
TRBV7-6,TRBJ1-1,ASSLSWGSNTEAF
TRBV13,TRBJ2-7,ASRSRGRNEQY
TRBV2,TRBJ2-7,ASKDSVYEQY
TRBV4-1,TRBJ1-1,ASSLSEGMNTEAF
TRBV7-6,TRBJ1-3,ASNLGQNTIY
TRBV11-2,TRBJ1-4,ASTAGGHGELF
TRBV12-3/TRBV12-4,TRBJ2-3,ASSSQPGEQY
TRBV29-1,TRBJ2-1,SVEGAQGSYNEQF
TRBV7-9,TRBJ2-3,ASSLDIRTDTQY
TRBV4-1,TRBJ1-4,ASTPYRTTENEKLF
TRBV6-6,TRBJ2-3,ARRRGRRTDTQY